The clone carrying this T cell receptor (beta chain) occurred a few times. The antigen is not known. The data belong to a study of shared clonotypes between healthy human individuals. General study results and limits: Though the depth was large, rarefaction showed that sorted-subset sequencing was incomplete. Shared across four donors were roughly 5.3% of the naive CD4 clonotypes.

Researchers divided each subset's genomic DNA evenly across several immunoSEQ plates. Clones were sequenced by immunoSEQ multiplex PCR, and TCRdb holds only the in-frame ones, with some missing. The data hold about a million clones, with 77% observed a single time. The TCR originated in a man younger than 35 in good health. Some clones in this sample may be carry-over from other donors' samples. The sample consisted of memory CD4+ T cells from PBMCs. Sample subset: CD45RA-negative fraction.

CDR3 amino acids: CASSSDRTAKNIQYF. In DNA, the CDR3 is TGTGCCAGCAGCTCGGACAGGACGGCCAAAAACATTCAGTACTTC. The chain links TRBV5-5 to TRBJ2-4; 7 nucleotides match TRBD1. The CDR3 has 15 residues. Trimming removed 3 bases from V and 1 base from J; junction bases left unmatched: 4. Germline V gene data show CDR1 as SGHKS and CDR2 as YYEKEE (reference sequence).